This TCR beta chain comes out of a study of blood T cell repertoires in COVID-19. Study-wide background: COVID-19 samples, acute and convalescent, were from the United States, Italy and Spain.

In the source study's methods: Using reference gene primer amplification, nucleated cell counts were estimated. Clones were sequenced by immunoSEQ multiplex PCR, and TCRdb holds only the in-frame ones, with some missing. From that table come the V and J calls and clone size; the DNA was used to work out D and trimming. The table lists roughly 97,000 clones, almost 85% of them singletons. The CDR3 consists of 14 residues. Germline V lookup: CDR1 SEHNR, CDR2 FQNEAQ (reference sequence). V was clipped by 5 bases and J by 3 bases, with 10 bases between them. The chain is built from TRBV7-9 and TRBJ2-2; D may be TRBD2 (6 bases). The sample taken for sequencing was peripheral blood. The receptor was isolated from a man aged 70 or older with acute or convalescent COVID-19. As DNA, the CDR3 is TGTGCCAGCAGCCCGACTAGTCACACCGGGGAGCTGTTTTTT. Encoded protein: CASSPTSHTGELFF.